The rows below give T cell receptor beta chains drawn from one sample of a study of CD8 T cells in ankylosing spondylitis. One entry per CDR3 protein, called by TCRdb with MiXCR from the 5' RACE reads. The sample has about 540,000 distinct CDR3 sequences, about 12% seen once. The material sequenced was blood, either unsorted or a sorted T cell fraction (not recorded which). The receptors stem from a male donor with ankylosing spondylitis. The CDR3 runs from the conserved cysteine through the conserved F or W. A D gene is named only where the DNA matches it firmly. Clone size, where shown, is once, few, many, or a class for clones that have expanded.

>many|TRBV7-9|TRBJ2-1|-
TGTGCCAGCAGCCTAGTCACGGAGGAGCAGTTCTTC
CASSLVTEEQFF
>-|TRBV6-4|TRBJ2-3|-
TGTGCCAGCAGTGACTTGGGAGATACGCAGTATTTT
CASSDLGDTQYF
>many|TRBV24-1|TRBJ2-1|TRBD1
TGTGCCACCTCGCTTCCGGGACAGATGGACAATGAGCAGTTCTTC
CATSLPGQMDNEQFF
>many|TRBV20-1|TRBJ1-1|-
TGCAGTGCTAGAGCCGGGGACGGTGAAGCTTTCTTT
CSARAGDGEAFF
>-|TRBV3-1|TRBJ1-1|-
TGTGCCAGCAGCCAGCACGGCTCTGGGAACACTGAAGCTTTCTTT
CASSQHGSGNTEAFF
>few|TRBV11-1|TRBJ2-2|-
TGTGCCAGCAGCTTGGGCTATCAAGGGGTTGCCACCCGCGTATTGACCGGGGAGCTGTTTTTT
CASSLGYQGVATRVLTGELFF
>-|TRBV5-1|TRBJ2-3|-
TGCGCCAGCAGCTTGCTACGGGGTAAAGATACGCAGTATTTT
CASSLLRGKDTQYF
>few|TRBV7-6|TRBJ2-2|TRBD2
TGTGCCAGCAGCCCCGGGACTATATACACCGGGGAGCTGTTTTTT
CASSPGTIYTGELFF
>few|TRBV20-1|TRBJ1-2|-
TGCAGTGCTCGCCCGATGGGACACTCCTATGGCTACACCTTC
CSARPMGHSYGYTF
>-|TRBV28|TRBJ1-6|-
TGTGCCAGCAGTGCGCGATTGGCCCTCCACTTT
CASSARLALHF